Each of the 14 T cell receptor beta chains below was sequenced from the same sample in a study of T-cell reconstitution after alpha-beta-depleted transplantation in children. Unique molecular identifiers were used in preparing the TCRbeta library. From the PCR reads, TCRdb called clonotypes with MiXCR, one entry per CDR3 protein. The table has about 580,000 distinct CDR3 sequences, roughly 30% seen once. Sequenced material: PBMCs, taken before TCRalphabeta/CD19-depleted stem cell transplant. The receptors were gathered from a boy under two years old with Wiskott-Aldrich syndrome, due to receive a stem cell transplant.

In its sample, this clonotype was seen a few times. V gene TRBV27 combines with J gene TRBJ1-5; 7 nucleotides agree with TRBD1. Looked up from germline, CDR1 is MNHEY and CDR2 is SMNVEV (reference sequence). CDR3 size: 16 residues. The ends lost 7 bases at V and 2 bases at J; junction bases unmatched: 11. The DNA of the CDR3 is TGTGCCAGCAAAAAGTCCCAGGGGGGGGGCAATCAGCCCCAGCATTTT. It yields the protein CASKKSQGGGNQPQHF.

In its sample, this clonotype was seen a few times. The CDR3 coding sequence is TGCGCCAGCAGCTTGATTTCTAGCAACTCTGGGGCCAACGTCCTGACTTTC. This gives the protein CASSLISSNSGANVLTF. The chain recombines TRBV5-1 with TRBJ2-6; a possible D gene is TRBD2 (5 bases). Germline lookup yields CDR1 SGHRS and CDR2 YFSETQ. V was clipped by 1 base and J by 0 bases, with 11 bases between them. The CDR3 sequence is 17 residues long.

The V and J genes are TRBV7-2 and TRBJ2-5; D not certain. CDR3 length equals 14 residues. The ends were cut back, 3 bases at V and 5 bases at J, with 13 bases in the middle. Germline lookup yields CDR1 SGHTA and CDR2 FQGNSA. Here the CDR3 reads CASSFDNKAETQYF. The DNA of the CDR3 is TGTGCCAGCAGCTTTGACAATAAGGCCGAGACCCAGTACTTC.

The gene calls are TRBV4-2 and TRBJ1-2; D is unclear. The germline gives CDR1 LGHNA, CDR2 YNFKEQ. The CDR3 length is 16 residues. V was clipped by 1 base and J by 0 bases, with 12 bases between them. As DNA, the CDR3 is TGTGCCAGCAGCCAAGGGCGGCGAACCGCTAACTATGGCTACACCTTC. Translated: CASSQGRRTANYGYTF.

This chain connects TRBV5-1 to TRBJ2-7; 7 bases fit TRBD1. The germline CDR1 and CDR2 sequences are SGHRS and YFSETQ. V lost 1 base, J lost 4 bases, and 5 bases stayed unmatched. The CDR3 consists of 14 residues. As DNA, the CDR3 is TGCGCCAGCAGCTTGATCGGACAGGTTTACGAGCAGTACTTC. As protein: CASSLIGQVYEQYF.

This chain links TRBV20-1 with TRBJ2-7; D gene ambiguous. The CDR3 runs 12 residues. V lost 4 bases and J 4 bases, leaving 11 bases between the germline ends. Germline CDR1 reads DFQATT; CDR2 reads SNEGSKA (reference sequence). In DNA, the CDR3 is TGCAGTGCTATTGGGTCAGCTTACGAGCAGTACTTC. This translates into CSAIGSAYEQYF.

The chain joins TRBV3-1 to TRBJ2-5; D may be TRBD2 (5 bases). Per the germline V gene, CDR1 is LGHDT and CDR2 is YNNKEL (reference sequence). The CDR3 is 15 residues long. The V end was cut by 3 bases, the J end by 2 bases, with 13 bases between. The DNA for the CDR3 is TGTGCCAGCAGCCAGCGCGCGGGTGTGCAAGAGACCCAGTACTTC. This encodes CASSQRAGVQETQYF.

This clonotype turned up a few times. This chain uses TRBV29-1 with TRBJ2-7; 10 positions match TRBD2. CDR1 is SQVTM and CDR2 is ANQGSEA in the germline V gene. J was trimmed by 6 bases and V by 4 bases; bases with no gene match: 6. The CDR3 sequence is 13 residues long. The CDR3 nucleotides are TGCAGCGTTGGGGCTAGCGGGAGTATCGAGCAGTACTTC. Translating gives CSVGASGSIEQYF.

This clonotype was counted at least ten times. The V and J genes are TRBV2 and TRBJ2-7; D is unclear. The germline V gene encodes CDR1 SNHLY and CDR2 FYNNEI. The CDR3 is 11 amino acids. V was pared by 6 bases and J by 2 bases, with 5 bases between. The CDR3 DNA sequence: TGTGCCAGCAGCAGGACCTACGAGCAGTACTTC. It is translated as CASSRTYEQYF. The whole variable domain, filled in from reference TRBV2 and TRBJ2-7, reads EPEVTQTPSHQVTQMGQEVILRCVPISNHLYFYWYRQILGQKVEFLVSFYNNEISEKSEIFDDQFSVERPDGSNFTLKIRSTKLEDSAMYFCASSRTYEQYFGPGTRLTVT.

This clonotype has more than one count but fewer than ten. The chain joins TRBV29-1 to TRBJ2-2; D possibly corresponds to TRBD1 (6 bases). CDR3 length equals 13 residues. Looked up from germline, CDR1 is SQVTM and CDR2 is ANQGSEA. V was cut by 4 bases and J by 3 bases, with 9 bases left in between. The CDR3 loop reads CSVARGDTGELFF. Written as DNA, the CDR3 is TGCAGCGTTGCCAGGGGTGACACCGGGGAGCTGTTTTTT.

J is TRBJ2-7 and V is TRBV10-2; 10 bases align to TRBD2. Per germline, CDR1 WSHSY and CDR2 SAAADI. There are 15 residues in the CDR3. Trimming took 3 bases from V and 4 from J; bases not matched to a gene: 6. CDR3 DNA: TGCGCCAGCAGTGATCCGGGACTAGCGTTGTACGAGCAGTACTTC. Translated: CASSDPGLALYEQYF.

The rearrangement links TRBV27 to TRBJ2-5; 7 bases match TRBD2. Trimming at V came to 3 bases and at J to 2 bases, leaving 6 bases not matched to a gene. CDR1 is MNHEY, CDR2 SMNVEV, per germline (reference sequence). CDR3 length: 15 residues. CDR3 residues: CASSFSAGAQETQYF. Written as DNA, the CDR3 is TGTGCCAGCAGTTTCTCGGCGGGAGCGCAAGAGACCCAGTACTTC.

The V gene is TRBV12-3 or TRBV12-4, the J gene TRBJ2-1; 7 bases are a match to TRBD2. J was trimmed by 5 bases and V by 5 bases; bases with no gene match: 15. The CDR3 contains 17 residues. Here the CDR3 DNA reads TGTGCCAGCAGTCCCCCCCCATACGGGACTACACACAATGAGCAGTTCTTC. Protein product: CASSPPPYGTTHNEQFF.

This clonotype has only one observation. The chain employs TRBV24-1 and TRBJ2-2; D possibly uses TRBD1 or TRBD2 (5 bases each). CDR1 is KGHDR and CDR2 is SFDVKD in the germline V gene. CDR3 size: 14 residues. Trimming took off 6 bases at V and 2 bases at J, with 9 bases between the two ends. CDR3 sequence reads: CATSPGSNTGELFF. As DNA, the CDR3 is TGTGCCACCAGTCCAGGGAGTAACACCGGGGAGCTGTTTTTT.